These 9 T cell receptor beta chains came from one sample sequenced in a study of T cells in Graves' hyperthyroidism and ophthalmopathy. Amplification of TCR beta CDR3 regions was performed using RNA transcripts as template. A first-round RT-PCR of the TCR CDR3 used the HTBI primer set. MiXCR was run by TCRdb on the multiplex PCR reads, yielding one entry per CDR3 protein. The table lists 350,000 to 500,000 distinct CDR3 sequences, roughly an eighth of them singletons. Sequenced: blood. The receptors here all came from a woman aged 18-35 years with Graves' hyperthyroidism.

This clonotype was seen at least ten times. The CDR3: CAWTGGGWTEAFF. CDR3 in DNA: TGTGCCTGGACAGGGGGCGGATGGACTGAAGCTTTCTTT. The chain has TRBV30 and TRBJ1-1; 8 nucleotides align to TRBD1. Germline trimming cut 4 bases from V and 5 bases from J; bases unmatched to any gene: 6. Germline V gene lookup returns CDR1 GTSNPN and CDR2 SVGIG (reference sequence). The CDR3 length is 13 residues.

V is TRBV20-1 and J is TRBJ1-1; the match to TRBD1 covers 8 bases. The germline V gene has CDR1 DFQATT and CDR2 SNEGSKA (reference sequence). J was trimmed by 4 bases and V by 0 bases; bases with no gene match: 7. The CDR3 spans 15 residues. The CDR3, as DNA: TGCAGTGCTAGAGATTCCAGGGGGCTTGTCACTGAAGCTTTCTTT. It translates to CSARDSRGLVTEAFF.

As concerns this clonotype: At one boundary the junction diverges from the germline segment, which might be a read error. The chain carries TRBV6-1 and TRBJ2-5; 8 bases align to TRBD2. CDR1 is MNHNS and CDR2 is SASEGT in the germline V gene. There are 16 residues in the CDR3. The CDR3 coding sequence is TGTGCCAGCAGTCGACGAGCGGGAGAGCCCCAAGAGACCCGGTACTTC. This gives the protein CASSRRAGEPQETRYF.

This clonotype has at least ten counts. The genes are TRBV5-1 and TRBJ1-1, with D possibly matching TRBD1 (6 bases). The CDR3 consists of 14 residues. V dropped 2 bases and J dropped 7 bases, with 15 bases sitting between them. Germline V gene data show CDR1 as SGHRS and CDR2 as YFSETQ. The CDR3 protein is CASSLRTVADEAFF. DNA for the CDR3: TGCGCCAGCAGCTTACGGACAGTCGCGGATGAAGCTTTCTTT.

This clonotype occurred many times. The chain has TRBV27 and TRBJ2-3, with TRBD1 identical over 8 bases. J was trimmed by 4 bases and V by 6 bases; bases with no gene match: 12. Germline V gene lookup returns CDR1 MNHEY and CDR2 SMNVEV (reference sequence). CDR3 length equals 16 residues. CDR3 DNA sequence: TGTGCCAGCAGCCTTCTCGGACAGGGTTCAGCAGATACGCAGTATTTT. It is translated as CASSLLGQGSADTQYF.

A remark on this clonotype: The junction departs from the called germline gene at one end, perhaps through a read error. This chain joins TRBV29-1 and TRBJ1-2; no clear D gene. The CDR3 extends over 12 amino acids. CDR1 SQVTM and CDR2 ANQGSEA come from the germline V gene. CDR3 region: CSVEDSNYGHTF. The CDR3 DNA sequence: TGCAGCGTTGAAGACAGTAACTATGGCCACACCTTC.

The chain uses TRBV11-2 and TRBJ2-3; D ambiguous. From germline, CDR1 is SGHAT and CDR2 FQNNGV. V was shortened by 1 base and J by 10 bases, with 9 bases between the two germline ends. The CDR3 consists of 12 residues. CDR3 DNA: TGTGCCAGCAGCTTAGGTCACTTGGCGCAGTATTTT. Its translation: CASSLGHLAQYF.

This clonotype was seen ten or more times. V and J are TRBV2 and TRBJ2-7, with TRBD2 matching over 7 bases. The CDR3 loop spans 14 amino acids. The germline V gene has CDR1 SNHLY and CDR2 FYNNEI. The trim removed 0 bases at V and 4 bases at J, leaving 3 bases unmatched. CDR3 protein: CASSEARTRYEQYF. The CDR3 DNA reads TGTGCCAGCAGTGAAGCTCGGACTAGGTACGAGCAGTACTTC.

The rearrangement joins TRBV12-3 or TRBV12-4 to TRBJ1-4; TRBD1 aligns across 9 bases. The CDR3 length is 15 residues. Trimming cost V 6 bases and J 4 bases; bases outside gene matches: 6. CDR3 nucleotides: TGTGCCAGCAGCCAAGGGGGACAGGGTAATGAAAAACTGTTTTTT. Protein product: CASSQGGQGNEKLFF.